The 21 T cell receptor beta chains below all came from one sample that was sequenced in a study of OX40 agonist ivuxolimab in advanced cancers. Measured with immunoSEQ multiplex PCR; TCRdb has only the in-frame clones, and not every one. The sample consists of tens of thousands of clones, 84% of them appearing once. The starting material was CD4+ or CD8+ T cells sorted from blood, obtained in a trial of the OX40 agonist ivuxolimab. Receptors originate from an adult with an advanced solid tumor such as melanoma, head and neck, liver or kidney cancer.

The chain couples TRBV10-1 to TRBJ2-2; TRBD1 matches 8 bases. The length of the CDR3 is 16 residues. Trimming cost V 3 bases and J 1 base; bases outside gene matches: 4. Germline CDR1 is WNHNN and CDR2 is SYGVQD (reference sequence). The CDR3, as DNA: TGCGCCAGCAGTGACCCGGGACAGGTGAACACCGGGGAGCTGTTTTTT. This translates into CASSDPGQVNTGELFF.

The chain combines TRBV7-2 with TRBJ1-5, with D unresolved. CDR3 size: 15 residues. Trimming removed 1 base at V and 7 bases at J, with 14 bases between. Germline loops: CDR1 SGHTA, CDR2 FQGNSA. CDR3 coding DNA: TGTGCCAGCAGCTTAGACGGGAGAAAGGGACAGCCCCAGCATTTT. This encodes CASSLDGRKGQPQHF.

The chain is built from TRBV29-1 and TRBJ2-3; D possibly corresponds to TRBD1 (5 bases). V shed 1 base and J shed 1 base, with 12 bases lying between them. Germline V gene lookup returns CDR1 SQVTM and CDR2 ANQGSEA. CDR3 length: 15 residues. The CDR3 region is CSVEVYGRGTDTQYF. CDR3 coding DNA: TGCAGCGTTGAAGTTTACGGCAGGGGCACAGATACGCAGTATTTT.

This chain connects TRBV7-2 to TRBJ1-1; no firm D call. V lost 3 bases and J lost 1, with 9 bases in between. The CDR3 runs 14 residues. Germline CDR1 reads SGHTA; CDR2 reads FQGNSA. The CDR3 DNA reads TGTGCCAGCAGCTTGGCACACACGAACACTGAAGCTTTCTTT. Its protein is CASSLAHTNTEAFF.

The chain couples TRBV7-8 to TRBJ2-1; 10 bases fit TRBD2. CDR1 and CDR2 (germline): SGHVS, FQNEAQ. Trimming took 1 base from V and 4 from J; bases not matched to a gene: 4. The CDR3 is 16 amino acids. CDR3 nucleotide sequence: TGTGCCAGCAGCTTAGGGACTAGCGGAGCTTACAATGAGCAGTTCTTC. This encodes CASSLGTSGAYNEQFF.

This clone was detected only a few times. The V and J genes are TRBV2 and TRBJ2-2; no clear D. Per germline, CDR1 SNHLY and CDR2 FYNNEI. The CDR3 runs to 15 residues. V lost 2 bases to trimming and J lost 0 bases, with 7 bases between them. Here the CDR3 reads CASSELRANTGELFF. CDR3 sequence (DNA): TGTGCCAGCAGTGAACTTAGGGCGAACACCGGGGAGCTGTTTTTT.

This clone was observed a few times. The chain couples TRBV10-2 to TRBJ1-5; TRBD1 is a possible D gene (6 bases). The CDR3 has 14 amino acids. Germline V gene lookup returns CDR1 WSHSY and CDR2 SAAADI. The V and J ends lost 3 bases and 2 bases respectively, with 8 bases between them. DNA for the CDR3: TGCGCCAGCAGTGAAGAGGGGGGCAATCAGCCCCAGCATTTT. Translation gives CASSEEGGNQPQHF.

V gene TRBV18 combines with J gene TRBJ2-7, with a tentative D call TRBD2 (6 bases). This CDR3 spans 12 amino acids. The germline V gene encodes CDR1 KGHSH and CDR2 LQKENI. Trimming left V 7 bases short and J 3 bases short, with 10 bases between. The CDR3 coding sequence is TGTGCCAGCTTTGACGGGAGCTACGAGCAGTACTTC. This sequence encodes CASFDGSYEQYF.

V is TRBV4-2 and J is TRBJ2-7; 9 positions match TRBD1. V shed 0 bases and J 9 bases; nucleotides not matched to a gene: 12. Per the germline V gene, CDR1 is LGHNA and CDR2 is YNFKEQ. The CDR3 contains 16 residues. As DNA, the CDR3 is TGTGCCAGCAGCCAAGATAGGGGGACAGGGAAGGACGGGCAGTACTTC. It encodes CASSQDRGTGKDGQYF.

The genes are TRBV7-8 and TRBJ2-1, with TRBD1 identical over 9 bases. CDR3 length: 15 residues. The trim removed 5 bases at V and 8 bases at J, leaving 10 bases unmatched. CDR1 SGHVS and CDR2 FQNEAQ come from the germline V gene. The CDR3 sequence: CASSNSGTGLYEQFF. The CDR3, as DNA: TGTGCCAGCAGCAATTCCGGGACAGGGTTGTATGAGCAGTTCTTC.

The chain uses TRBV28 and TRBJ2-1, with TRBD2 identical over 7 bases. Trimming took 2 bases from V and 0 from J; bases not matched to a gene: 4. The CDR3 loop spans 16 amino acids. The germline V gene has CDR1 MDHEN and CDR2 SYDVKM. CDR3: CASSLSSGDSYNEQFF. In DNA form, the CDR3 reads TGTGCCAGCAGTTTAAGCAGCGGGGACTCCTACAATGAGCAGTTCTTC.

The J gene is TRBJ2-5, the V gene TRBV10-1, with TRBD1 matching over 8 bases. CDR3 length: 14 amino acids. V lost 6 bases and J lost 5; bases outside the gene matches: 8. Germline V gives CDR1 WNHNN, CDR2 SYGVQD (reference sequence). This CDR3 is CASSPGQARETQYF. The CDR3 bases are TGCGCCAGCAGCCCGGGACAGGCGAGGGAGACCCAGTACTTC.

This clone was seen more than once but under ten times. The V call is TRBV5-6, the J call TRBJ2-5; TRBD2 agrees at 7 bases. V lost 0 bases to trimming and J lost 11 bases; unmatched junction nucleotides: 7. CDR3 length equals 13 residues. The V gene's germline CDR1 is SGHDT and CDR2 YYEEEE. CDR3 loop: CASSLGEGMTQYF. Here the CDR3 DNA reads TGTGCCAGCAGCTTGGGGGAGGGCATGACACAGTACTTC.

The V call is TRBV5-1, the J call TRBJ2-7, with 7 nucleotides matching TRBD1. The CDR3 has 15 residues. Germline CDR1 reads SGHRS; CDR2 reads YFSETQ. V gave up 0 bases and J gave up 3 bases; unmatched junction bases: 6. The CDR3 loop is CASSLEGQAYYEQYF. The CDR3 DNA follows: TGCGCCAGCAGCTTGGAAGGACAGGCGTACTACGAGCAGTACTTC. Supplemented by reference TRBV5-1 and TRBJ2-7, the full variable domain reads KAGVTQTPRYLIKTRGQQVTLSCSPISGHRSVSWYQQTPGQGLQFLFEYFSETQRNKGNFPGRFSGRQFSNSRSEMNVSTLELGDSALYLCASSLEGQAYYEQYFGPGTRLTVT.

V and J are TRBV6-6 and TRBJ1-6; 8 positions match TRBD1. From germline, CDR1 is MNHNY and CDR2 SVGAGI (reference sequence). Unmatched junction bases numbered 2, after V lost 0 bases and J lost 7 bases. The CDR3 is 15 amino acids. This chain's CDR3 is CASSYSGQVNSPLHF. In DNA, the CDR3 is TGTGCCAGCAGTTACTCGGGACAGGTCAATTCACCCCTCCACTTT.

V and J are TRBV7-9 and TRBJ1-1, with D possibly TRBD1 on 5 matching bases. The germline gives CDR1 SEHNR, CDR2 FQNEAQ (reference sequence). V shed 1 base and J shed 3 bases, with 12 bases lying between them. The CDR3 loop spans 15 amino acids. The DNA of the CDR3 is TGTGCCAGCAGCTTAGTGGCTCTGGGGGACACTGAAGCTTTCTTT. This codes for CASSLVALGDTEAFF.

J is TRBJ1-4 and V is TRBV27; TRBD1 aligns across 10 bases. J lost 10 bases, V lost 5 bases, and 4 bases had no gene match. This CDR3 comprises 13 residues. Germline V gives CDR1 MNHEY, CDR2 SMNVEV (reference sequence). CDR3 nucleotide sequence: TGTGCCAGCAGTGTCGACAGGGGGCGAAAACTGTTTTTT. This translates into CASSVDRGRKLFF.

This chain connects TRBV2 to TRBJ1-3; no reliable D call. Trimming removed 4 bases at V and 3 bases at J, with 10 bases between. This CDR3 is built from 14 residues. Germline-derived CDR1 and CDR2 are SNHLY and FYNNEI. The DNA of the CDR3 is TGTGCCAGCAGTGTTTCGGGGAATGGAAACACCATATATTTT. This translates into CASSVSGNGNTIYF.

This chain uses TRBV18 with TRBJ2-3; D is undetermined. Germline V gene data show CDR1 as KGHSH and CDR2 as LQKENI. The V gene lost 2 bases and the J gene lost 0 bases, with 9 bases spanning the gap. The CDR3 length is 15 residues. For the CDR3, the DNA is TGTGCCAGCTCACCAGGCCAGCGAAGCACAGATACGCAGTATTTT. Its translation: CASSPGQRSTDTQYF.

This chain links TRBV6-1 with TRBJ2-4, with TRBD1 as a possible D gene (5 bases). Trimming left V 2 bases short and J 0 bases short, with 23 bases between. The germline gives CDR1 MNHNS, CDR2 SASEGT. This CDR3 spans 20 amino acids. The CDR3 bases are TGTGCCAGCAGTGAATGGGGCAGGGCCGTACTAACTTTAGCCAAAAACATTCAGTACTTC. Translation: CASSEWGRAVLTLAKNIQYF.

This rearrangement joins TRBV9 to TRBJ1-5; 9 nucleotides match TRBD1. The germline gives CDR1 SGDLS, CDR2 YYNGEE. There are 15 residues in the CDR3. V was pared by 2 bases and J by 4 bases, with 4 bases of the junction left unmatched. CDR3 residues: CASSVSGTGNQPQHF. CDR3 bases: TGTGCCAGCAGCGTCTCCGGGACAGGGAATCAGCCCCAGCATTTT.